The clone carrying this TCR beta chain was recorded a few times. Its target is not known. This sample stems from a study of T-cell memory formation after mild COVID-19. The germline gives CDR1 SGHVS, CDR2 FNYEAQ. V shed 5 bases and J shed 2 bases, with 22 bases lying between them. The CDR3 runs to 17 residues. Study results and limitations: Most CD4+ clones that shrank were in CM and EM, while CD8+ ones turned up in EMRA. Certain responding clones were present in pre-infection memory, suggesting participation of cross-reactive memory.

Constant-segment-primed 5'RACE gave TCR alpha and TCR beta cDNA libraries with sample barcodes and UMIs. One entry per CDR3 protein, called by TCRdb with MiXCR from the 5' RACE reads. This table holds 400,000 or so distinct CDR3 sequences, about 19% found once. This TCR came from an adult woman who had mild COVID-19 (a few samples of this study predate the infection). Cell type and time point are not known. The J gene is TRBJ2-7, the V gene TRBV7-6, with D possibly being TRBD1 (6 bases). Sequenced sample: PBMCs or a T cell subset sorted from them (not recorded which). CDR3 in amino acids: CASSPHSIVGGTYEQYF. CDR3 in DNA: TGTGCCAGCAGCCCACACAGCATCGTAGGGGGTACCTACGAGCAGTACTTC. Full variable domain (rest looked up from reference TRBV7-6 and TRBJ2-7): GAGVSQSPRYKVTKRGQDVALRCDPISGHVSLYWYRQALGQGPEFLTYFNYEAQQDKSGLPNDRFSAERPEGSISTLTIQRTEQRDSAMYRCASSPHSIVGGTYEQYFGPGTRLTVT.